This TCR beta chain was identified during a study of CD8+CD57+ T cells in acquired aplastic anemia. Overall study: Average DNA yield from sorted CD4+ and CD8+ cells was approximately 3 ug.

The CDR3 is made up of 16 amino acids. Germline-derived CDR1 and CDR2 are MDHEN and SYDVKM. Trimming took off 4 bases at V and 4 bases at J, with 19 bases between the two ends. The count of this clonotype is one. Profiling of TCR beta VDJ combinations and CDR3 sequences used genomic DNA as template. TCRdb passed the reads through MiXCR, listing each CDR3 protein once. The sample includes around 430,000 distinct CDR3 sequences, around 32% seen only once; the top ten take around 0.82%. Flow cytometry had shown expanded CD8+CD57+ cells in the patients chosen for sequencing. The sequencing sample was made of sorted CD4+, CD8+, or CD8+CD57+ T cells (not recorded which) from PBMCs. The gene calls are TRBV28 and TRBJ2-5; D possibly corresponds to TRBD2 (6 bases). This sequence was found in a human donor with aplastic anemia. The CDR3 here is CASSSGGIARGETQYF. The CDR3 DNA follows: TGTGCCAGCAGTTCTGGGGGGATAGCGCGGGGAGAGACCCAGTACTTC.